One sample yielded the 22 T cell receptor beta chains listed below, sequenced in a study of OX40 agonist ivuxolimab in advanced cancers. The data were produced by immunoSEQ multiplex PCR, yet TCRdb's version contains in-frame clones alone and is incomplete. Of 60,000 to 70,000 clones listed, 87% are singletons. Sequenced material: CD4+ or CD8+ T cells sorted from blood, taken in a trial of the OX40 agonist ivuxolimab. These receptor sequences come from an adult with an advanced solid tumor such as melanoma, head and neck, liver or kidney cancer.

The V call is TRBV19, the J call TRBJ2-7; unclear D gene. The CDR3 spans 14 residues. The germline V gene encodes CDR1 LNHDA and CDR2 SQIVND (reference sequence). The V end lost 10 bases, the J end lost 2 bases, and 18 bases lay between the germline ends. The CDR3 bases are TGTGCCACCTCAAGACGGCATCCAGCCTACGAGCAGTACTTC. Translating gives CATSRRHPAYEQYF. Together with reference TRBV19 and TRBJ2-7, the CDR3 gives the full variable domain: DGGITQSPKYLFRKEGQNVTLSCEQNLNHDAMYWYRQDPGQGLRLIYYSQIVNDFQKGDIAEGYSVSREKKESFPLTVTSAQKNPTAFYLCATSRRHPAYEQYFGPGTRLTVT.

This rearrangement joins TRBV28 to TRBJ2-3; weak D call: TRBD1 (6 bases). In germline, CDR1 is MDHEN, CDR2 SYDVKM. Deletions cut 3 bases from V and 2 bases from J, with 9 bases between. This CDR3 contains 14 residues. As DNA, the CDR3 is TGTGCCAGCAGTTTCGGGACATCCACAGATACGCAGTATTTT. Translating gives CASSFGTSTDTQYF.

This sequence joins TRBV11-2 and TRBJ2-3; possible D gene TRBD2, 6 bases. The CDR3 consists of 15 residues. Trimming left V 5 bases short and J 2 bases short, with 14 bases between. Per the germline V gene, CDR1 is SGHAT and CDR2 is FQNNGV. The CDR3 is CASSPVAGFTDTQYF. As DNA, the CDR3 is TGTGCCAGCAGCCCGGTGGCGGGGTTCACAGATACGCAGTATTTT.

The V gene is TRBV27, the J gene TRBJ2-1, with D possibly matching TRBD2 (6 bases). CDR1 MNHEY and CDR2 SMNVEV come from the germline V gene (reference sequence). This CDR3 comprises 13 residues. Trimming shortened V by 5 bases and J by 7 bases, and 12 bases separated the two germline ends. DNA of the CDR3: TGTGCCAGCAGTCGGAGACTAGTGAATGAGCAGTTCTTC. It is translated as CASSRRLVNEQFF.

The J gene is TRBJ2-2, the V gene TRBV19; D may be TRBD2 (5 bases). Per the germline V gene, CDR1 is LNHDA and CDR2 is SQIVND (reference sequence). Between the trimmed V and J ends, which lost 3 bases and 6 bases, there was a span of 26 bases. The CDR3 has 19 amino acids. CDR3 region: CASSMGIGRLGSGAGELFF. CDR3 in DNA: TGTGCCAGTAGTATGGGAATCGGCAGGCTGGGGTCCGGGGCCGGGGAGCTGTTTTTT.

The chain couples TRBV27 to TRBJ2-7; weak D call: TRBD2 (6 bases). The CDR3 extends over 14 amino acids. Germline CDR1 reads MNHEY; CDR2 reads SMNVEV (reference sequence). Trimming pared 5 bases from V and 2 bases from J, leaving 13 bases between. The CDR3 reads CASSRRDFTYEQYF. The CDR3 region has the DNA TGTGCCAGCAGTCGCCGGGACTTTACCTACGAGCAGTACTTC.

The CDR3 DNA follows: TGTGCCAGCTCACCCCAATTTAGCACAGATACGCAGTATTTT. Translating it yields CASSPQFSTDTQYF. The chain links TRBV18 to TRBJ2-3; D gene uncertain. Deletions cut 3 bases from V and 0 bases from J, with 7 bases between. The germline CDR1 and CDR2 sequences are KGHSH and LQKENI. The CDR3 spans 14 residues.

This chain joins TRBV18 and TRBJ2-5; D not certain. CDR1 is KGHSH and CDR2 is LQKENI in the germline V gene. CDR3 length: 14 residues. Trimming removed 3 bases at V and 2 bases at J, with 10 bases between. The CDR3 nucleotides read TGTGCCAGCTCACCTCCCAATGCACAAGAGACCCAGTACTTC. It specifies CASSPPNAQETQYF.

This clone has only one observation. The rearrangement joins TRBV6-5 to TRBJ2-7; D unclear. The CDR3 sequence is 13 residues long. The V and J ends lost 4 bases and 3 bases respectively, with 10 bases between them. CDR1 is MNHEY, CDR2 SVGAGI, per germline. The CDR3 coding sequence is TGTGCCAGCAGTTGGGCCCCTCGCTACGAGCAGTACTTC. Translation: CASSWAPRYEQYF.

The rearrangement links TRBV5-1 to TRBJ1-4; D may be TRBD1 (5 bases). Trimming stripped 2 bases from V and 0 bases from J, with 8 bases between. There are 15 residues in the CDR3. The germline V gene has CDR1 SGHRS and CDR2 YFSETQ. The CDR3 DNA reads as TGCGCCAGCAGCTTCGCGGGGGCAACTAATGAAAAACTGTTTTTT. Its translation is CASSFAGATNEKLFF.

The chain joins TRBV18 to TRBJ1-3, with TRBD1 identical over 7 bases. CDR3 length equals 17 residues. CDR1 KGHSH and CDR2 LQKENI come from the germline V gene. With V trimmed by 3 bases and J by 0 bases, 8 bases remained unmatched. CDR3 coding DNA: TGTGCCAGCTCACCGACAGGGACCGGTAGCTCTGGAAACACCATATATTTT. Amino acid sequence: CASSPTGTGSSGNTIYF. Based on the CDR3 plus reference TRBV18 and TRBJ1-3, the full variable domain is NAGVMQNPRHLVRRRGQEARLRCSPMKGHSHVYWYRQLPEEGLKFMVYLQKENIIDESGMPKERFSAEFPKEGPSILRIQQVVRGDSAAYFCASSPTGTGSSGNTIYFGEGSWLTVV.

A single count supports this clone. The chain recombines TRBV5-1 with TRBJ2-2; D is unresolved. The CDR3 has 19 residues. Looked up from germline, CDR1 is SGHRS and CDR2 is YFSETQ. Trimming removed 0 bases at V and 1 base at J, with 19 bases between. The CDR3, as DNA: TGCGCCAGCAGCTTGGGTATCCTCCGCGCCAAACTGAACACCGGGGAGCTGTTTTTT. Amino acids: CASSLGILRAKLNTGELFF.

The chain joins TRBV4-2 to TRBJ1-2, with 11 bases aligning to TRBD1. J lost 5 bases, V lost 1 base, and 9 bases had no gene match. Germline CDR1 and CDR2: LGHNA and YNFKEQ. The CDR3 totals 17 residues. CDR3 in DNA: TGTGCCAGCAGCCAAGCCCTCGGGACAGGGGGTTCTTATGGCTACACCTTC. Residues: CASSQALGTGGSYGYTF.

Only a few counts were recorded for this clone. CDR3 sequence: CASSLQQGATGELFF. In DNA form, the CDR3 reads TGTGCCAGCAGCTTACAACAGGGCGCCACCGGGGAGCTGTTTTTT. This chain joins TRBV7-3 and TRBJ2-2, with D possibly matching TRBD1 (6 bases). Trimming took 2 bases from V and 4 from J, leaving 11 bases between them. CDR3 length: 15 residues. Germline V gene lookup returns CDR1 SGHTA and CDR2 FQGTGA.

By share, this clone ranks as large (0.1 to 1%). The identical CDR3 is also encoded by other nucleotide sequences in the sample. The rearrangement joins TRBV6-5 to TRBJ1-2; D possibly corresponds to TRBD1 (5 bases). The V gene's germline CDR1 is MNHEY and CDR2 SVGAGI. V was cut by 6 bases and J by 0 bases, with 8 bases left in between. There are 13 residues in the CDR3. The CDR3 spells CASSRGANYGYTF. As DNA, the CDR3 is TGTGCCAGCAGCCGGGGGGCTAACTATGGCTACACCTTC.

This sequence joins TRBV7-9 and TRBJ2-7, with TRBD2 identical over 8 bases. CDR3 size: 14 residues. Germline assignment: CDR1 SEHNR and CDR2 FQNEAQ (reference sequence). J was trimmed by 3 bases and V by 5 bases; bases with no gene match: 6. CDR3 region: CASSQTGTSYEQYF. The DNA of the CDR3 is TGTGCCAGCAGCCAAACCGGGACTAGCTACGAGCAGTACTTC.

The chain employs TRBV9 and TRBJ2-1, with a possible D match to TRBD2 (5 bases). Trimming removed 0 bases from V and 5 bases from J, with 6 bases in between. The germline V gene has CDR1 SGDLS and CDR2 YYNGEE. This CDR3 region has 13 residues. The CDR3 protein is CASSVDSDNEQFF. CDR3 bases: TGTGCCAGCAGCGTAGATAGCGACAATGAGCAGTTCTTC.

The table lists this clone with a few counts. This chain uses TRBV7-2 with TRBJ2-1; D tentatively fits TRBD1 or TRBD2 (5 bases each). The germline V gene has CDR1 SGHTA and CDR2 FQGNSA. V was cut by 4 bases and J by 1 base, with 11 bases left in between. The CDR3 covers 15 residues. CDR3 in amino acids: CASSYQGVSYNEQFF. CDR3 nucleotides: TGTGCCAGCAGCTACCAGGGAGTATCCTACAATGAGCAGTTCTTC.

J is TRBJ2-3 and V is TRBV4-1, with D perhaps matching TRBD2 (7 bases). In germline, CDR1 is MGHRA, CDR2 YSYEKL. This CDR3 comprises 15 residues. The ends were cut back, 5 bases at V and 3 bases at J, with 15 bases in the middle. CDR3 bases: TGCGCCAGCAGCGGGGGGGGCGCGAGAACAGATACGCAGTATTTT. Its protein product is CASSGGGARTDTQYF.

The V call is TRBV7-3, the J call TRBJ1-6, with D possibly matching TRBD1 (5 bases). The germline gives CDR1 SGHTA, CDR2 FQGTGA. The CDR3 runs to 15 residues. Trimming removed 0 bases at V and 9 bases at J, with 12 bases between. The CDR3 nucleotides are TGTGCCAGCAGCTTAACCGGGGAAAGGGGTTCACCCCTCCACTTT. Translating gives CASSLTGERGSPLHF.

The chain couples TRBV2 to TRBJ2-1; the match to TRBD2 covers 7 bases. From germline, CDR1 is SNHLY and CDR2 FYNNEI. V dropped 9 bases and J dropped 9; count of bases not matched to a gene: 29. The CDR3 has 19 residues. The CDR3 sequence: CASTSPVWAPASGSSEQFF. CDR3 nucleotide sequence: TGTGCCAGTACCTCCCCGGTATGGGCCCCTGCTAGCGGCTCGTCTGAGCAGTTCTTC.

V is TRBV19 and J is TRBJ1-6; D unresolved. Between the trimmed V and J ends, which lost 5 bases and 0 bases, there was a span of 8 bases. CDR3 length: 15 amino acids. Germline CDR1 is LNHDA and CDR2 is SQIVND (reference sequence). The CDR3 protein is CASSPASSYNSPLHF. CDR3 DNA: TGTGCCAGTAGTCCAGCAAGCTCCTATAATTCACCCCTCCACTTT.